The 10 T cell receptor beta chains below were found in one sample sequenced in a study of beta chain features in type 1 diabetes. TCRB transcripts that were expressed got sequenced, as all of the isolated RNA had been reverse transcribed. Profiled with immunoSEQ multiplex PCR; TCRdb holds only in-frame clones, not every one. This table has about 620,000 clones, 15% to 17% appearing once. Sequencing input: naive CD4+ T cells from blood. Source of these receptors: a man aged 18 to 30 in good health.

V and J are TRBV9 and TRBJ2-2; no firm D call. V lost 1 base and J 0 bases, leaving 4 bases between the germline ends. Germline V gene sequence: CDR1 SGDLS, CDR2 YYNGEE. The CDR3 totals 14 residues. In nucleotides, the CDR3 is TGTGCCAGCAGCGTAATGACGAACACCGGGGAGCTGTTTTTT. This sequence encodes CASSVMTNTGELFF.

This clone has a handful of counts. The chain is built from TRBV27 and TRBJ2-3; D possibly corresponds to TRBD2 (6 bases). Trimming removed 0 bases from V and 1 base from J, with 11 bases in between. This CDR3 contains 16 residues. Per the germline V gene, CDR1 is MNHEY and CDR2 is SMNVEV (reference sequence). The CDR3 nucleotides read TGTGCCAGCAGTTTATCGTGGGCTAGCGGCACAGATACGCAGTATTTT. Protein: CASSLSWASGTDTQYF.

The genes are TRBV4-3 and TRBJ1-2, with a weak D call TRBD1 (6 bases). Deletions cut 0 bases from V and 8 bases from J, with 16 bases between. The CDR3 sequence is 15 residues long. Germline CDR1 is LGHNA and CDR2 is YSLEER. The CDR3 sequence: CASSQDLRQGNGYTF. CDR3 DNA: TGCGCCAGCAGCCAAGATTTAAGGCAGGGGAACGGCTACACCTTC.

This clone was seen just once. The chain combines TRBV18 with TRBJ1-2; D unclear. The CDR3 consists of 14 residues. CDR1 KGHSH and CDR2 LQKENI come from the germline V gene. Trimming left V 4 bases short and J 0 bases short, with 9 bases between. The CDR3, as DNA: TGTGCCAGCTCACGCGGCCAGACTAACTATGGCTACACCTTC. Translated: CASSRGQTNYGYTF.

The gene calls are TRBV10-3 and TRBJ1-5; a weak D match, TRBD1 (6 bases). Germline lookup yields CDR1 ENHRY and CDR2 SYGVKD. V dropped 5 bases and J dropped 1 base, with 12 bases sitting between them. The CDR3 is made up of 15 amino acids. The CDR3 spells CAISFSGVSNQPQHF. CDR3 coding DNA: TGTGCCATCAGTTTTTCAGGGGTAAGCAATCAGCCCCAGCATTTT.

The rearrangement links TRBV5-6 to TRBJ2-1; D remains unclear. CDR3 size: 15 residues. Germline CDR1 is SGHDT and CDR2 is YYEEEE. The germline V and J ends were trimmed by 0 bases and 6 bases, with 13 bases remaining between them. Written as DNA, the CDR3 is TGTGCCAGCAGCTTGGAGAGGCTAGAGATCAATGAGCAGTTCTTC. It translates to CASSLERLEINEQFF.

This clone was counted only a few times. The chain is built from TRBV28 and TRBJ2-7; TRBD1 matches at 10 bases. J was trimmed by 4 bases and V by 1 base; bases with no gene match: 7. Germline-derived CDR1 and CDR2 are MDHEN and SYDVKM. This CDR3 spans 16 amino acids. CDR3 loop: CASSLSVGQGGYEQYF. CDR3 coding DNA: TGTGCCAGCAGTTTATCAGTAGGACAGGGGGGATACGAGCAGTACTTC.

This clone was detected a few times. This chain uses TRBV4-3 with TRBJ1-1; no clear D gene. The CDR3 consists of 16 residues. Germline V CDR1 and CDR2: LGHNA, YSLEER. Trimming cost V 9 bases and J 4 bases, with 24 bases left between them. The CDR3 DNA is TGCGCCAGTACGAGGTCGGAATTCAGTAGCGCCACTGAAGCTTTCTTT. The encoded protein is CASTRSEFSSATEAFF.

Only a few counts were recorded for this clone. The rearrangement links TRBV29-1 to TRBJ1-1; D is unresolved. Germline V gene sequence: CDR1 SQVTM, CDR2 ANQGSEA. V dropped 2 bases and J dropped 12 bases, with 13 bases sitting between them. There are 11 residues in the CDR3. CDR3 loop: CSVELGAKTFF. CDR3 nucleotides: TGCAGCGTTGAACTTGGCGCCAAAACTTTCTTT. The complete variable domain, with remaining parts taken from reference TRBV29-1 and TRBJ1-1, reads SAVISQKPSRDICQRGTSLTIQCQVDSQVTMMFWYRQQPGQSLTLIATANQGSEATYESGFVIDKFPISRPNLTFSTLTVSNMSPEDSSIYLCSVELGAKTFFGQGTRLTVV.

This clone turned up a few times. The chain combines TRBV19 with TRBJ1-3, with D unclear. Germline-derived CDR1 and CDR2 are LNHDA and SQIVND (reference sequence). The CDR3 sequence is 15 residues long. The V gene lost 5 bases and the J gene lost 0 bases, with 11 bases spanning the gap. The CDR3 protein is CASSGQRGSGNTIYF. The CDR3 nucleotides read TGTGCCAGTAGTGGTCAAAGAGGCTCTGGAAACACCATATATTTT.